The 8 T cell receptor beta chains presented below share a single source sample, sequenced in a study of tumor-infiltrating lymphocytes in primary liver carcinoma (dated by TCRdb to 2017 to 2019). Without any cell sorting, total RNA and DNA were co-extracted from approximately 20-30 mg of bulk tissue using the AllPrep DNA/RNA mini kit. Sequencing took place on an Illumina HiSeq 2500. A constant-region primer and ProtoScript II reverse transcriptase were used to reverse-transcribe TCRbeta-specific cDNA from approximately 450 ng total RNA. Three nested multiplex PCR rounds, following a slightly modified ARM-PCR procedure, were used to build the TCRbeta libraries. Each of the first two PCR rounds ran for approximately 10 cycles using multiplex TRBV1-TRBV30 forward primers together with a Cbeta reverse primer. Using fastp trimming at Q25 and MiXCR clonotype assembly, TCRdb reanalyzed the public sequencing data and kept in-frame beta chains. Entries that share a CDR3 protein sequence are merged under the most common genes and DNA. This sample is represented by tens of thousands of distinct CDR3 sequences; roughly 77% of them were singletons. About a quarter of the sample is in the top ten clones.

Sequencing was performed on liver tumor tissue from sampling region 3. The label giving this sample's cell subset or site can be read as: tumor region T3, left-lateral pole. Receptors were obtained from a middle-aged man with primary liver carcinoma and hepatitis B virus infection.

This chain joins TRBV7-3 and TRBJ1-6; D not resolved. Between the trimmed V and J ends, which lost 0 bases and 7 bases, there was a span of 10 bases. The germline CDR1 and CDR2 sequences are SGHTA and FQGTGA. The CDR3 contains 15 residues. The CDR3 coding sequence is TGTGCCAGCAGCTTAACGCAAGGCGAGAATTCACCCCTCCACTTT. This codes for CASSLTQGENSPLHF.

With respect to this clonotype: At one boundary the junction diverges from the germline segment, which might be a read error. V usage is TRBV11-2 and J usage is TRBJ2-7, with D hard to call. Germline CDR1 reads SGHAT; CDR2 reads FQNNGV. The CDR3 loop spans 15 amino acids. Written as DNA, the CDR3 is TGTGCCAACAGCCTATCTGTGGAAATACCCTACGAACAGTACTTC. It translates to CANSLSVEIPYEQYF. The entire variable domain, with the rest obtained from reference TRBV11-2 and TRBJ2-7, is as follows: EAGVAQSPRYKIIEKRQSVAFWCNPISGHATLYWYQQILGQGPKLLIQFQNNGVVDDSQLPKDRFSAERLKGVDSTLKIQPAKLEDSAVYLCANSLSVEIPYEQYFGPGTRLTVT.

The rearrangement joins TRBV11-2 to TRBJ1-1, with D perhaps TRBD1 (5 bases). The CDR3 spans 11 residues. Germline loops: CDR1 SGHAT, CDR2 FQNNGV. V lost 5 bases and J 10 bases, leaving 11 bases between the germline ends. The CDR3 is CASSPPGGAFF. As DNA, the CDR3 is TGTGCCAGCAGCCCTCCGGGGGGAGCTTTCTTT.

Of note for this clonotype: One junction end disagrees with the germline gene, perhaps due to a read error. The rearrangement links TRBV6-6 to TRBJ2-1; TRBD2 aligns across 8 bases. There are 15 residues in the CDR3. Germline CDR1 reads MNHNY; CDR2 reads SVGAGI (reference sequence). CDR3 protein: CVSRAPGLVWYEQFF. The CDR3 DNA reads as TGTGTCAGCAGAGCGCCGGGACTAGTGTGGTATGAGCAGTTCTTC.

The chain couples TRBV11-1 to TRBJ2-7; TRBD1 matches 8 bases. Unmatched junction bases numbered 21, after V lost 3 bases and J lost 8 bases. From germline, CDR1 is SGHAT and CDR2 FQDESV (reference sequence). The CDR3 is made up of 18 amino acids. CDR3 protein: CASSFNFARTGQPRKQYF. CDR3 nucleotides: TGTGCCAGCAGCTTCAACTTTGCCCGGACAGGGCAACCCCGCAAGCAGTACTTC.

Notes on this clonotype: One end of the junction does not line up with germline, which may come from a read error. The chain links TRBV6-5 to TRBJ2-1; D gene uncertain. This CDR3 has 13 residues. Per germline, CDR1 MNHEY and CDR2 SVGAGI. Here the CDR3 reads CASRGSSYNERFF. The CDR3 nucleotides read TGTGCCAGCAGGGGTAGCTCCTACAATGAGCGGTTCTTC.

On this clonotype: Being one base from a much bigger clone, this may be a read error. This chain links TRBV7-9 with TRBJ2-1; TRBD2 agrees at 13 bases. The CDR3 spans 15 residues. The germline V gene has CDR1 SEHNR and CDR2 FQNEAQ (reference sequence). CDR3 bases: TGTGCCAGCAGCCAGGGACTAGCGGGGAGCAATGAGCAGTCCTTC. It is translated as CASSQGLAGSNEQSF.

A remark on this clonotype: At one end, the junction sequence differs from germline, possibly due to a read error. The chain recombines TRBV10-3 with TRBJ2-3; possible D gene TRBD1, 6 bases. This CDR3 contains 14 residues. CDR1 and CDR2 from the germline V gene are ENHRY and SYGVKD. The CDR3 protein is CAISGQWGTDTQYF. The CDR3 DNA reads TGCGCCATCAGTGGACAGTGGGGCACAGATACGCAGTATTTT.